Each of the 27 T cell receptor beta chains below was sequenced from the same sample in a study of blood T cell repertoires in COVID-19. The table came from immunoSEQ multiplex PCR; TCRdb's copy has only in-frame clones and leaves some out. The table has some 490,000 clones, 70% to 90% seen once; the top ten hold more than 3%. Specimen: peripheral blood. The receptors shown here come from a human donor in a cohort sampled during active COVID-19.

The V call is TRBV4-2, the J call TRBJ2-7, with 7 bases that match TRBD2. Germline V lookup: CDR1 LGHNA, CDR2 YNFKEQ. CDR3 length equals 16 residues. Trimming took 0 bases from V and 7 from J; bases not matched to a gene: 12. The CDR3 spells CASSQERAMGGGEQYF. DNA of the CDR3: TGTGCCAGCAGCCAAGAACGGGCGATGGGGGGGGGAGAGCAGTACTTC.

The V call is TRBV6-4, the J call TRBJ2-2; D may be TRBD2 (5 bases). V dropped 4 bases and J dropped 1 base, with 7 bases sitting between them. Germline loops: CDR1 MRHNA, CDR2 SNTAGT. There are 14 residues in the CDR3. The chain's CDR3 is CASSGLQNTGELFF. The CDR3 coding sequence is TGTGCCAGCAGTGGACTACAGAACACCGGGGAGCTGTTTTTT.

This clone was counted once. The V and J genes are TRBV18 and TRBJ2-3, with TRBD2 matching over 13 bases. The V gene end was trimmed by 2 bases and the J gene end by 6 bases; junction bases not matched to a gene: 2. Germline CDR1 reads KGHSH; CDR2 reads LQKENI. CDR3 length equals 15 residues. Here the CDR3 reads CASSPSTSGRDTQYF. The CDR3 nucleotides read TGTGCCAGCTCACCATCGACTAGCGGGAGGGATACGCAGTATTTT.

The CDR3 DNA follows: TGTGCCAGCAGTCCCTGGGCAGCCAGCTCCTACGAGCAGTACTTC. Translation: CASSPWAASSYEQYF. The rearrangement uses TRBV27 and TRBJ2-7, with unresolved D. In germline, CDR1 is MNHEY, CDR2 SMNVEV (reference sequence). V lost 5 bases and J 0 bases, leaving 14 bases between the germline ends. The CDR3 totals 15 residues.

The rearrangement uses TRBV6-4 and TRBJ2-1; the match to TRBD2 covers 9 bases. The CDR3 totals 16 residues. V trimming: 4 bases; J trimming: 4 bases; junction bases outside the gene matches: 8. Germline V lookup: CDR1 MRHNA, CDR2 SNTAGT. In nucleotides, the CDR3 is TGTGCCAGCAGTGTGACTAGCGGAGCCCTTTACAATGAGCAGTTCTTC. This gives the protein CASSVTSGALYNEQFF.

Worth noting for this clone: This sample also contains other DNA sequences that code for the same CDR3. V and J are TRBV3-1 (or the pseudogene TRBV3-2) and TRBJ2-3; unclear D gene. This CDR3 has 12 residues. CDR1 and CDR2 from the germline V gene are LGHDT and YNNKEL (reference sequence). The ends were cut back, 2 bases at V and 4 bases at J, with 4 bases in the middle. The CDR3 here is CASSQLADTQYF. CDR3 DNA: TGTGCCAGCAGCCAATTAGCAGATACGCAGTATTTT.

CDR3 loop: CASSQNRQGSYEQYF. The DNA for the CDR3 is TGTGCCAGTAGCCAAAACCGACAGGGCTCCTACGAGCAGTACTTC. V usage is TRBV19 and J usage is TRBJ2-7; 7 nucleotides match TRBD1. The CDR3 has 15 amino acids. The V gene's germline CDR1 is LNHDA and CDR2 SQIVND (reference sequence). Trimming at V came to 6 bases and at J to 0 bases, leaving 8 bases not matched to a gene.

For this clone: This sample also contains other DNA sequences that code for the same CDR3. This CDR3 reads CASSSRGGRANYGYTF. CDR3 DNA sequence: TGTGCCAGTAGTTCCCGGGGAGGCCGTGCTAACTATGGCTACACCTTC. The rearrangement joins TRBV19 to TRBJ1-2; D gene unclear. The germline V and J ends were trimmed by 5 bases and 0 bases, with 16 bases remaining between them. The CDR3 contains 16 residues. Per the germline V gene, CDR1 is LNHDA and CDR2 is SQIVND (reference sequence).

The CDR3 sequence is CSVDRTGVTYGYTF. The CDR3 bases are TGCAGCGTCGATCGGACAGGGGTTACTTATGGCTACACCTTC. The chain couples TRBV29-1 to TRBJ1-2; 9 nucleotides agree with TRBD1. CDR1 is SQVTM, CDR2 ANQGSEA, per germline. V lost 6 bases and J lost 5; bases outside the gene matches: 10. The CDR3 is 14 residues long.

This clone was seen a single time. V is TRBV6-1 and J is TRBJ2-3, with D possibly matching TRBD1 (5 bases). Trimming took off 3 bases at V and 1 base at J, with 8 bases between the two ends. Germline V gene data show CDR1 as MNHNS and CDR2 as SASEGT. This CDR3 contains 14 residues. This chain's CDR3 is CASSDREGTDTQYF. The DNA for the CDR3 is TGTGCCAGCAGTGACAGGGAAGGCACAGATACGCAGTATTTT.

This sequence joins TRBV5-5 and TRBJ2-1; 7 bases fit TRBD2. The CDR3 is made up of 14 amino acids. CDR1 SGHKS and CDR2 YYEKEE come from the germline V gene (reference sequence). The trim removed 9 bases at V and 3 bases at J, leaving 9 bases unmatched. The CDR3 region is CATQRLADYNEQFF. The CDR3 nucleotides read TGTGCCACCCAAAGGCTAGCGGACTACAATGAGCAGTTCTTC.

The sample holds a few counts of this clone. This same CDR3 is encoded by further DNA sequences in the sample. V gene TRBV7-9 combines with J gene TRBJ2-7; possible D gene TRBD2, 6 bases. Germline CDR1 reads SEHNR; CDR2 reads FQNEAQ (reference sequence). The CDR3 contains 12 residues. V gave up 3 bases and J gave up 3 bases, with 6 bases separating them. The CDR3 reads CASSFSGYEQYF. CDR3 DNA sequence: TGTGCCAGCAGCTTTAGCGGCTACGAGCAGTACTTC.

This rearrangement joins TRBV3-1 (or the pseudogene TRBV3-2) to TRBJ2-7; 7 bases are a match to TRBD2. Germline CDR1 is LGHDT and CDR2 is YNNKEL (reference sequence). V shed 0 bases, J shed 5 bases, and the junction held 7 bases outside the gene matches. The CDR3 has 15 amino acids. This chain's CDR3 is CASSQDWRETHEQYF. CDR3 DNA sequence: TGTGCCAGCAGCCAAGATTGGCGGGAGACCCACGAGCAGTACTTC.

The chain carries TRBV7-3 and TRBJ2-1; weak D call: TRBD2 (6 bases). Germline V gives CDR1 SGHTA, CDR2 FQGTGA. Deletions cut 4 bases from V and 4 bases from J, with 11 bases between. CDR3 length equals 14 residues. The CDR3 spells CASSSSSEYNEQFF. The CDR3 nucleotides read TGTGCCAGCAGCTCCTCTAGCGAGTACAATGAGCAGTTCTTC.

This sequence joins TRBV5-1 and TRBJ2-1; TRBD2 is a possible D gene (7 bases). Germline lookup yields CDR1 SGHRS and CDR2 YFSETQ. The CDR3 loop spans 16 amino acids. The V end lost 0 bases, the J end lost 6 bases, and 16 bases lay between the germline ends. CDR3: CASSLASGGNSNEQFF. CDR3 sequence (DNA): TGCGCCAGCAGCTTGGCATCGGGGGGCAATTCCAATGAGCAGTTCTTC.

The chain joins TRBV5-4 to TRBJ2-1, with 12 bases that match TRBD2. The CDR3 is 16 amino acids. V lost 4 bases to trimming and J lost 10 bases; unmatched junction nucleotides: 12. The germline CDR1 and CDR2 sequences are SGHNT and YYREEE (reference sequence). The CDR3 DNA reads TGTGCCAGCAGCACCCAACTAGCGGGAGGCCCGAAGGAGCAGTTCTTC. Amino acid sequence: CASSTQLAGGPKEQFF.

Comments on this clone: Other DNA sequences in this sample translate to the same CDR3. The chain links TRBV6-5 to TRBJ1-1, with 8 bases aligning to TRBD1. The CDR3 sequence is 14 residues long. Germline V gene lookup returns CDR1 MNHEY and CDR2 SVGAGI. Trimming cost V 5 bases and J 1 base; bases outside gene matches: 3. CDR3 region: CASSRQGSNTEAFF. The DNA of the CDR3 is TGTGCCAGCAGTAGACAGGGGTCGAACACTGAAGCTTTCTTT.

CDR3 sequence: CASSPGLAGGYEQYF. The CDR3 DNA sequence: TGTGCCAGCAGCCCCGGACTAGCGGGAGGATACGAGCAGTACTTC. The chain combines TRBV7-9 with TRBJ2-7; the match to TRBD2 covers 14 bases. Germline lookup yields CDR1 SEHNR and CDR2 FQNEAQ (reference sequence). The J segment lost 4 bases and the V segment lost 5 bases, leaving 4 bases of the junction unmatched. This CDR3 region has 15 residues.

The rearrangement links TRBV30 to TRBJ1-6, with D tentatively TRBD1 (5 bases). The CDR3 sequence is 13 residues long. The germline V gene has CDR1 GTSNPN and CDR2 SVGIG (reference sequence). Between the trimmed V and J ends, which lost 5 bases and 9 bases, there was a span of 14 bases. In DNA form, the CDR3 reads TGTGCCTGGGAAGGGGACGGGGGTTCACCCCTCCACTTT. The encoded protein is CAWEGDGGSPLHF.

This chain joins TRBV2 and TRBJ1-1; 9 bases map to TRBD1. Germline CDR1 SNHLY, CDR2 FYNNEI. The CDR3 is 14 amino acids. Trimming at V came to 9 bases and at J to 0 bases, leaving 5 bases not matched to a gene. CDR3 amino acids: CASGTGGMNTEAFF. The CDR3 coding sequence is TGTGCCAGTGGAACAGGGGGCATGAACACTGAAGCTTTCTTT. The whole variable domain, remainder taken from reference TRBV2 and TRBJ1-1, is EPEVTQTPSHQVTQMGQEVILRCVPISNHLYFYWYRQILGQKVEFLVSFYNNEISEKSEIFDDQFSVERPDGSNFTLKIRSTKLEDSAMYFCASGTGGMNTEAFFGQGTRLTVV.

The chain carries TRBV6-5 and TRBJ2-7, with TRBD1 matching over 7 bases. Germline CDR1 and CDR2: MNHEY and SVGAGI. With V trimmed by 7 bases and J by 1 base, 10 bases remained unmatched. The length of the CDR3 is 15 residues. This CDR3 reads CASTDRASRSYEQYF. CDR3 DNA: TGTGCCAGCACCGACAGGGCCTCTCGGTCCTACGAGCAGTACTTC.

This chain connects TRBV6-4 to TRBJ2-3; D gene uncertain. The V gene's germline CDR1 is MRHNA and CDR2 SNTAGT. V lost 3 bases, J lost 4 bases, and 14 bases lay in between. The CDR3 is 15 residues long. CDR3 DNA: TGTGCCAGCAGTGAACGAGGAGTTTCCCCAGATACGCAGTATTTT. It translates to CASSERGVSPDTQYF.

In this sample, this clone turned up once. CDR3 sequence: CASRKSGTSPDYEQYF. The DNA for the CDR3 is TGTGCCAGCAGGAAATCCGGGACTAGCCCAGACTACGAGCAGTACTTC. V and J are TRBV7-2 and TRBJ2-7; 9 bases line up with TRBD2. V shed 6 bases and J 3 bases; nucleotides not matched to a gene: 12. The CDR3 is made up of 16 amino acids. In germline, CDR1 is SGHTA, CDR2 FQGNSA.

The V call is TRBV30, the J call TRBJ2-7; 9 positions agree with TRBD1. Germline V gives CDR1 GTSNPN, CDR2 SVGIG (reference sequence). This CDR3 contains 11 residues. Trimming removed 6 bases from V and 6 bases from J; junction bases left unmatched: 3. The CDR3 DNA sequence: TGTGCCTGTCGACAGGGGGGCGAGCAGTACTTC. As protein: CACRQGGEQYF.

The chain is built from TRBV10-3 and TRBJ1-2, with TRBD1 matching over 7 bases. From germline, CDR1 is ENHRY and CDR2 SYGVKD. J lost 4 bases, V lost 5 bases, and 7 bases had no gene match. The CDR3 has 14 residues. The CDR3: CAISSDRYGYGYTF. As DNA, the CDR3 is TGTGCCATCAGTTCGGACAGGTACGGCTATGGCTACACCTTC.

Here the CDR3 reads CSVGLAGESYEQYF. CDR3 DNA: TGCAGCGTAGGACTAGCGGGAGAGTCCTACGAGCAGTACTTC. The V and J genes are TRBV29-1 and TRBJ2-7; TRBD2 matches at 13 bases. Trimming took 6 bases from V and 1 from J; bases not matched to a gene: 3. CDR3 length equals 14 residues. Germline V gene data show CDR1 as SQVTM and CDR2 as ANQGSEA.

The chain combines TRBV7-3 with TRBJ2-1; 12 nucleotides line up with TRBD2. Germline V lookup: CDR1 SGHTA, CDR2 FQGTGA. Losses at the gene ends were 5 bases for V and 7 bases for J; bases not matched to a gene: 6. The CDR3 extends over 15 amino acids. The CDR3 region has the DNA TGTGCCAGCAGCGCGACTAGCGGGAGTGGGAATGAGCAGTTCTTC. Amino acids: CASSATSGSGNEQFF.